This TCR beta chain was recovered during a study of T cell responses to AZD1222 COVID-19 vaccine. Comments on this clone: The antigen is not known.

Method: immunoSEQ multiplex PCR; TCRdb's copy keeps in-frame clones and lacks some. Of 95,000 to 110,000 clones listed, about 89% were seen once; the top ten hold around 5.9%. Study results and caveats: Just 6 or 7 AZD1222 recipients were seropositive at baseline. Among vaccine-associated CD4 TCRs, coverage spanned spike, with dominance at 160-218 and 743-854. Repertoire sampling occurred only after the peak T cell response.

The CDR3 contains 13 residues. From germline, CDR1 is SEHNR and CDR2 FQNEAQ (reference sequence). V lost 5 bases, J lost 3 bases, and 11 bases lay in between. Doses given second, at about 4 or about 12 weeks, were pooled. The chain has TRBV7-9 and TRBJ2-7; maybe TRBD2 (6 bases). This TCR was recovered from an adult who received the AZD1222 COVID-19 vaccine. The specimen comprised peripheral blood, sampled 28 days after the second AZD1222 dose. The CDR3 region is CASSRGSDYEQYF. CDR3 nucleotide sequence: TGTGCCAGCAGCCGGGGGTCCGACTACGAGCAGTACTTC.